A single sample gave rise to the 8 T cell receptor beta chains below, sequenced in a study of graft-versus-host responses after intestinal transplantation. The table came from immunoSEQ multiplex PCR; TCRdb's copy has only in-frame clones and leaves some out. The sample carries 80,000 to 90,000 clones, under 90% recorded once. These receptors are not linked to any known antigen. This specimen consisted of unstimulated CD4+ T cells sorted from spleen or lymph node cells, obtained before intestinal transplant. These receptors came from a human donor who received an intestinal transplant.

V gene TRBV7-9 combines with J gene TRBJ1-1; a weak D match, TRBD1 (6 bases). The CDR3 loop spans 12 amino acids. With 10 bases removed from V and 3 bases from J, the gap between germline ends came to 12 bases. Germline CDR1 and CDR2: SEHNR and FQNEAQ (reference sequence). The CDR3 sequence is CAIGGHYTEAFF. CDR3 bases: TGTGCCATCGGGGGGCACTACACTGAAGCTTTCTTT.

V usage is TRBV7-3 and J usage is TRBJ1-3, with D uncertain. V was clipped by 2 bases and J by 4 bases, with 6 bases between them. Germline V gene data show CDR1 as SGHTA and CDR2 as FQGTGA. The CDR3 spans 13 residues. The CDR3 protein is CASSLGQGNTIYF. The CDR3 DNA reads TGTGCCAGCAGCTTAGGGCAGGGAAACACCATATATTTT.

As DNA, the CDR3 is TGCGCCAGCAGCTTACTGACAGCTAACACCGGGGAGCTGTTTTTT. It specifies CASSLLTANTGELFF. The V and J genes are TRBV5-1 and TRBJ2-2; a possible D gene is TRBD1 (5 bases). Looked up from germline, CDR1 is SGHRS and CDR2 is YFSETQ. V shed 2 bases and J shed 2 bases, with 10 bases lying between them. The CDR3 is 15 residues long.

V usage is TRBV6-5 and J usage is TRBJ1-6; D is unresolved. The CDR3 covers 13 residues. The V gene lost 7 bases and the J gene lost 6 bases, with 10 bases spanning the gap. CDR1 is MNHEY, CDR2 SVGAGI, per germline. The CDR3 sequence: CASNVNSNSPLHF. In DNA form, the CDR3 reads TGTGCCAGCAACGTAAACTCTAATTCACCCCTCCACTTT.

The chain carries TRBV12-5 and TRBJ1-1, with 9 bases aligning to TRBD1. The CDR3 length is 16 residues. The trim removed 1 base at V and 0 bases at J, leaving 3 bases unmatched. CDR1 is LGHNT and CDR2 is FRNRAP in the germline V gene. The CDR3 DNA reads TGTGCTAGTGGTTTGGACAGGGGGCTCATGAACACTGAAGCTTTCTTT. It is translated as CASGLDRGLMNTEAFF.

The table lists this clone with a count of one. In DNA, the CDR3 is TGTGCCAGTAGAAAACCTAAGCGGGAAGAAAAACTGTTTTTT. It codes for CASRKPKREEKLFF. The genes are TRBV19 and TRBJ1-4; D remains ambiguous. Per the germline V gene, CDR1 is LNHDA and CDR2 is SQIVND (reference sequence). The V end lost 6 bases, the J end lost 8 bases, and 16 bases lay between the germline ends. The CDR3 loop spans 14 amino acids.

As DNA, the CDR3 is TGTGCCATCAGTGTAGGGGGGGGGCGGAACACTGAAGCTTTCTTT. This translates into CAISVGGGRNTEAFF. V and J are TRBV10-3 and TRBJ1-1, with a weak D call TRBD1 (6 bases). V was pared by 4 bases and J by 1 base, with 13 bases between. From germline, CDR1 is ENHRY and CDR2 SYGVKD. The CDR3 has 15 residues.

The rearrangement uses TRBV21-1 and TRBJ2-7; the D call of TRBD1 is as the table states it, not checked on the DNA. TRBV21-1 is noted as a pseudogene. The CDR3 is made up of 15 amino acids. CDR3 residues: CASTRNRGTSYEQYF. Here the CDR3 DNA reads TGTGCCAGCACCCGTAACAGGGGAACCTCCTACGAGCAGTACTTC.